A selection of T cell receptor beta chains follows, all from one sample in a study of cytomegalovirus exposure and HLA in healthy donors. The assay was immunoSEQ multiplex PCR, and TCRdb's table has in-frame clones only and misses some. This table holds under 150,000 clones, 85% to 90% found once. What was sequenced was PBMCs. The receptors were sampled from a man aged 18-30 years in good health and CMV-seropositive. Each CDR3 is given with its conserved first and last residue. Each record gives: clone size, J gene, D gene, V gene, CDR3 DNA, CDR3 protein. D genes are given only for firm matches. Clone size is given for some rows only: seen once, a few or many times, or a class if the clone is expanded.

abundance: NA; j_gene: TRBJ1-2; d_gene: NA; v_gene: TRBV10-3; CDR3nt: TGTGCCATCAGCGACGCGGGGCGAGACGGCTACACCTTC; CDR3aa: CAISDAGRDGYTF
abundance: once; j_gene: TRBJ2-7; d_gene: NA; v_gene: TRBV11-2; CDR3nt: TGTGCCAGCAGCTTAGGACATGACACCTACGAGCAGTACTTC; CDR3aa: CASSLGHDTYEQYF
abundance: NA; j_gene: TRBJ1-6; d_gene: NA; v_gene: TRBV9; CDR3nt: TGTGCCAGCAGCCTCAGTGGAGGGTGGGATTCACCCCTCCACTTT; CDR3aa: CASSLSGGWDSPLHF
abundance: NA; j_gene: TRBJ2-1; d_gene: TRBD2; v_gene: TRBV10-3; CDR3nt: TGTGCCATCAGTGGGGGGGGGTCCTACAATGAGCAGTTCTTC; CDR3aa: CAISGGGSYNEQFF
abundance: NA; j_gene: TRBJ2-2; d_gene: TRBD1; v_gene: TRBV10-1; CDR3nt: TGCGCCAGCAGTCAAAAGACAGGGAGAGGGGAGCTGTTTTTT; CDR3aa: CASSQKTGRGELFF
abundance: few; j_gene: TRBJ2-7; d_gene: NA; v_gene: TRBV18; CDR3nt: TGTGCCAGCTCACCGGGGGACACTTCCTACGAGCAGTACTTC; CDR3aa: CASSPGDTSYEQYF
abundance: NA; j_gene: TRBJ2-1; d_gene: TRBD2; v_gene: TRBV9; CDR3nt: TGTGCCAGCAGCCAACGCCTCGGGACTAGCGGTAACAATGAGCAGTTCTTC; CDR3aa: CASSQRLGTSGNNEQFF
abundance: once; j_gene: TRBJ2-5; d_gene: NA; v_gene: TRBV27; CDR3nt: TGTGCCAGCAGGGAACAGCCAGAGGGGGCCCAGTACTTC; CDR3aa: CASREQPEGAQYF
abundance: NA; j_gene: TRBJ1-5; d_gene: TRBD1; v_gene: TRBV7-8; CDR3nt: TGTGCCAGCAGCTTAGGGAACAGGGGAGGTCAGCCCCAGCATTTT; CDR3aa: CASSLGNRGGQPQHF
abundance: few; j_gene: TRBJ2-7; d_gene: NA; v_gene: TRBV2; CDR3nt: TGTGCCAGCAGTGGGAGACAGCGAGTCTCCTACGAGCAGTACTTC; CDR3aa: CASSGRQRVSYEQYF
abundance: NA; j_gene: TRBJ1-5; d_gene: NA; v_gene: TRBV5-1; CDR3nt: TGCGCCAGCAGCCTCGAAGGGGAACAGCCCCAGCATTTT; CDR3aa: CASSLEGEQPQHF
abundance: NA; j_gene: TRBJ2-3; d_gene: TRBD1; v_gene: TRBV5-6; CDR3nt: TGTGCCAGCAGCTTTAGACAGGGTACAACAGATACGCAGTATTTT; CDR3aa: CASSFRQGTTDTQYF
abundance: NA; j_gene: TRBJ2-1; d_gene: TRBD2; v_gene: TRBV5-1; CDR3nt: TGCGCCAGCAGCGGTAGGACTAGCGGGGCCAATGAGCAGTTCTTC; CDR3aa: CASSGRTSGANEQFF
abundance: few; j_gene: TRBJ1-4; d_gene: NA; v_gene: TRBV21-1; CDR3nt: TGTGCCGGCGGAAGGGGCGCTGCTAATGAAAAACTGTTTTTT; CDR3aa: CAGGRGAANEKLFF
abundance: NA; j_gene: TRBJ1-1; d_gene: NA; v_gene: TRBV25-1; CDR3nt: TGTGCCAGCAGTGCTCCACAGGGTACTGAAGCTTTCTTT; CDR3aa: CASSAPQGTEAFF
abundance: NA; j_gene: TRBJ1-1; d_gene: NA; v_gene: TRBV9; CDR3nt: TGTGCCAGCAGCGTAGTACAGGGTAACACTGAAGCTTTCTTT; CDR3aa: CASSVVQGNTEAFF
abundance: NA; j_gene: TRBJ1-2; d_gene: TRBD1; v_gene: TRBV2; CDR3nt: TGTGCCAGTAGGGACAGGGAGGATGGCTACACCTTC; CDR3aa: CASRDREDGYTF
abundance: NA; j_gene: TRBJ2-1; d_gene: NA; v_gene: TRBV30; CDR3nt: TGTGCCTGGGGAGAAACAAATGAGCAGTTCTTC; CDR3aa: CAWGETNEQFF
abundance: NA; j_gene: TRBJ2-7; d_gene: TRBD1; v_gene: TRBV6-1; CDR3nt: TGTGCCAGCAGTGCACAGGGGGCCCTCTACGAGCAGTACTTC; CDR3aa: CASSAQGALYEQYF
abundance: NA; j_gene: TRBJ1-1; d_gene: NA; v_gene: TRBV2; CDR3nt: TGTGCCAGCAGTCCTGACAGACGAAGTACTGAAGCTTTCTTT; CDR3aa: CASSPDRRSTEAFF
abundance: NA; j_gene: TRBJ2-1; d_gene: TRBD2; v_gene: TRBV27; CDR3nt: TGTGCCAGCAGGCCTGGACTAGTCTTAGATGAGCAGTTCTTC; CDR3aa: CASRPGLVLDEQFF
abundance: NA; j_gene: TRBJ1-5; d_gene: NA; v_gene: TRBV5-1; CDR3nt: TGCGCCAGCAGCTTGGCCGGCGGGGTCAATCAGCCCCAGCATTTT; CDR3aa: CASSLAGGVNQPQHF
abundance: NA; j_gene: TRBJ2-5; d_gene: TRBD2; v_gene: TRBV9; CDR3nt: TGTGCCAGCAGCGTGGGGGGACTAGGACAAGAGACCCAGTACTTC; CDR3aa: CASSVGGLGQETQYF
abundance: NA; j_gene: TRBJ1-1; d_gene: NA; v_gene: TRBV6-5; CDR3nt: TGTGCCAGCAGTAACAGGATTGAAAAAGCTTTCTTT; CDR3aa: CASSNRIEKAFF
abundance: NA; j_gene: TRBJ2-7; d_gene: NA; v_gene: TRBV9; CDR3nt: TGTGCCAGCAGCGTAACAGTGAGCTCCTACGAGCAGTACTTC; CDR3aa: CASSVTVSSYEQYF